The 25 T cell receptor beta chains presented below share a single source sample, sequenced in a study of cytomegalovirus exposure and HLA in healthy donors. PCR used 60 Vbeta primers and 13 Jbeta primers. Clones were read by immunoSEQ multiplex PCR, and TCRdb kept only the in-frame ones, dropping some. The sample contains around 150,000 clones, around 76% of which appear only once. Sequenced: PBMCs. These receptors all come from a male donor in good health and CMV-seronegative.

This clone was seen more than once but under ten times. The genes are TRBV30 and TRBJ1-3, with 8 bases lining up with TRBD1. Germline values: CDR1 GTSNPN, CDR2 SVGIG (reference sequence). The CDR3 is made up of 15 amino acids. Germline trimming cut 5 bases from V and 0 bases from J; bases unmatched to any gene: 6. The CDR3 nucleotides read TGTGCCTGGGGCAGGGGGCCTAGCTCTGGAAACACCATATATTTT. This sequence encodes CAWGRGPSSGNTIYF.

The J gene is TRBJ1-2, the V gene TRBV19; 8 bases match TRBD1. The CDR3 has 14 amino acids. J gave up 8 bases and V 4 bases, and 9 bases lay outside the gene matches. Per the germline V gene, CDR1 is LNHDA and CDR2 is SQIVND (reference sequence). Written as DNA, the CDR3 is TGTGCCAGTAGTACCGGTCCCGGGACAGGAGGCTACACCTTC. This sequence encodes CASSTGPGTGGYTF.

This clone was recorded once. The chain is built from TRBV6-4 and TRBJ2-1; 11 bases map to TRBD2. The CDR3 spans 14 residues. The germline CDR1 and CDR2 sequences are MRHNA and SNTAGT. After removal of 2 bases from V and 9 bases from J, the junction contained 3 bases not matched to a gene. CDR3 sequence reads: CASSDPLAGGEQFF. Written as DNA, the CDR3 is TGTGCCAGCAGTGACCCCCTAGCGGGAGGTGAGCAGTTCTTC.

CDR3 amino acids: CAGGHLRPIDCNQPQHF. The CDR3 region has the DNA TGTGCCGGGGGACACCTTCGACCAATTGATTGCAATCAGCCCCAGCATTTT. The gene calls are TRBV30 and TRBJ1-5; perhaps TRBD1 as D (6 bases). The length of the CDR3 is 17 residues. Trimming pared 8 bases from V and 2 bases from J, leaving 25 bases between. CDR1 GTSNPN and CDR2 SVGIG come from the germline V gene (reference sequence). Based on the CDR3 plus reference TRBV30 and TRBJ1-5, the full variable domain is SQTIHQWPATLVQPVGSPLSLECTVEGTSNPNLYWYRQAAGRGLQLLFYSVGIGQISSEVPQNLSASRPQDRQFILSSKKLLLSDSGFYLCAGGHLRPIDCNQPQHFGDGTRLSIL.

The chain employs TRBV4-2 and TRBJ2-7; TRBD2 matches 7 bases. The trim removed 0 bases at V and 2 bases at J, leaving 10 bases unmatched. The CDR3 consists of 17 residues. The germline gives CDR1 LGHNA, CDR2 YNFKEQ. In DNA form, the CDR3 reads TGTGCCAGCAGCCAAGACTGGGGGGGGATAAGTACCTACGAGCAGTACTTC. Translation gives CASSQDWGGISTYEQYF.

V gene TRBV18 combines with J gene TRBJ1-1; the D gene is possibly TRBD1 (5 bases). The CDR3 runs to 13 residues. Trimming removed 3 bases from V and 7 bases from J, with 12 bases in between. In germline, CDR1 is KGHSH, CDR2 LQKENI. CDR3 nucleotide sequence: TGTGCCAGCTCACCTCAGGGCGGGGATGAAGCTTTCTTT. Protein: CASSPQGGDEAFF.

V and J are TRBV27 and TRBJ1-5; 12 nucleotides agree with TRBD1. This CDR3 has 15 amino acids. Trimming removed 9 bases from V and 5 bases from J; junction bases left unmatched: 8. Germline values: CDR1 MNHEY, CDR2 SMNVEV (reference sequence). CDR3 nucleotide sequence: TGTGCCAGTAGGCCGGGACAGGGGGCCTATCAGCCCCAGCATTTT. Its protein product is CASRPGQGAYQPQHF.

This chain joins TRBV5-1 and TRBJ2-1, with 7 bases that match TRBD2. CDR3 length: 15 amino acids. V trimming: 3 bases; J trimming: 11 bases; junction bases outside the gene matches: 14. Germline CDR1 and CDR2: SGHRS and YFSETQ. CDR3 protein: CASSSVRGSQKKQFF. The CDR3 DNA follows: TGCGCCAGCAGCTCCGTGCGGGGGTCCCAGAAAAAGCAGTTCTTC.

This CDR3 reads CASSLRRTNTEAFF. The CDR3 bases are TGTGCCAGCAGCTTGAGGAGAACGAACACTGAAGCTTTCTTT. The J gene is TRBJ1-1, the V gene TRBV5-8; D ambiguous. With 1 base removed from V and 1 base from J, the gap between germline ends came to 8 bases. The CDR3 length is 14 residues. From germline, CDR1 is SGHTS and CDR2 YDEGEE.

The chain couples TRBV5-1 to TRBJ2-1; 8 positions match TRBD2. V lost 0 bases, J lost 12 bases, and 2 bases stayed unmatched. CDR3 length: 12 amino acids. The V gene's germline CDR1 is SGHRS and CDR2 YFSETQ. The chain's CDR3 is CASSLAGRGQFF. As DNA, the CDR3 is TGCGCCAGCAGCTTGGCCGGGAGGGGGCAGTTCTTC. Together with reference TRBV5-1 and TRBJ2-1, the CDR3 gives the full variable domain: KAGVTQTPRYLIKTRGQQVTLSCSPISGHRSVSWYQQTPGQGLQFLFEYFSETQRNKGNFPGRFSGRQFSNSRSEMNVSTLELGDSALYLCASSLAGRGQFFGPGTRLTVL.

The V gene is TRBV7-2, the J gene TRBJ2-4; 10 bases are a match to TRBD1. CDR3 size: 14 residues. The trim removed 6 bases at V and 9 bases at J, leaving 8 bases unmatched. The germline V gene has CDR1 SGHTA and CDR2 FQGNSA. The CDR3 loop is CASSGQGDRGIQYF. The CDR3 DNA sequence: TGTGCCAGCAGTGGACAGGGGGATCGGGGCATTCAGTACTTC.

The CDR3 coding sequence is TGTGCCAGCAGCCAAGATGGCGGGGGGGATGTATCACCCCTCCACTTT. Protein sequence: CASSQDGGGDVSPLHF. The chain couples TRBV4-2 to TRBJ1-6; perhaps TRBD1 as D (5 bases). Germline CDR1 reads LGHNA; CDR2 reads YNFKEQ. Deletions cut 0 bases from V and 10 bases from J, with 16 bases between. The CDR3 consists of 16 residues.

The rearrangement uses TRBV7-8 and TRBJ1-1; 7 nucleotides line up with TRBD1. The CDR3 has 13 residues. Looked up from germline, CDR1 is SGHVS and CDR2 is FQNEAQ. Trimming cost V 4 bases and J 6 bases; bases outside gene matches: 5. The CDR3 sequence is CASSSRGTAEAFF. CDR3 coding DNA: TGTGCCAGCAGCTCCCGGGGGACAGCTGAAGCTTTCTTT.

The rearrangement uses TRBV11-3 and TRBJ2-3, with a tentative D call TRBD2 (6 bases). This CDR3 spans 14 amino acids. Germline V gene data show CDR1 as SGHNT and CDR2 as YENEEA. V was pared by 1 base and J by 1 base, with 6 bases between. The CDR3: CASSLGGGTDTQYF. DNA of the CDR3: TGTGCCAGCAGCTTAGGCGGGGGCACAGATACGCAGTATTTT.

The CDR3 region has the DNA TGTGCCACCAGCAGAGCACTCCGGGATCTCACAGATACGCAGTATTTT. Encoded protein: CATSRALRDLTDTQYF. The chain is built from TRBV15 and TRBJ2-3, with D possibly matching TRBD2 (5 bases). The CDR3 totals 16 residues. Germline-derived CDR1 and CDR2 are LNHNV and YYDKDF (reference sequence). V shed 1 base and J shed 2 bases, with 13 bases lying between them. The full variable domain, in which reference TRBV15 and TRBJ2-3 provide the parts outside the CDR3, is DAMVIQNPRYQVTQFGKPVTLSCSQTLNHNVMYWYQQKSSQAPKLLFHYYDKDFNNEADTPDNFQSRRPNTSFCFLDIRSPGLGDTAMYLCATSRALRDLTDTQYFGPGTRLTVL.

CDR3 protein: CASSEFGLADTGELFF. The CDR3, as DNA: TGTGCCAGCAGTGAATTCGGACTAGCCGACACCGGGGAGCTGTTTTTT. This chain connects TRBV6-1 to TRBJ2-2, with 8 nucleotides matching TRBD2. The CDR3 covers 16 residues. Germline CDR1 and CDR2: MNHNS and SASEGT. Trimming took 2 bases from V and 3 from J; bases not matched to a gene: 5.

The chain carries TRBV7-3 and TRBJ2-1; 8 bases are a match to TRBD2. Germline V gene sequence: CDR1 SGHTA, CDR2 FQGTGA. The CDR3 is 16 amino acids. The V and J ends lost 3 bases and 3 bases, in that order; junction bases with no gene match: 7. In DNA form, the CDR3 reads TGTGCCAGCAGCTTTGGAGTAGCGGGATTCTACAATGAGCAGTTCTTC. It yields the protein CASSFGVAGFYNEQFF.

The DNA for the CDR3 is TGTGCCAGCAGCTTAGGGGTGGGCAAAAACAATGAGCAGTTCTTC. Protein: CASSLGVGKNNEQFF. The V gene is TRBV13, the J gene TRBJ2-1, with D unclear. CDR1 PRHDT and CDR2 FYEKMQ come from the germline V gene (reference sequence). The CDR3 contains 15 residues. Trimming cost V 0 bases and J 5 bases, with 11 bases left between them.

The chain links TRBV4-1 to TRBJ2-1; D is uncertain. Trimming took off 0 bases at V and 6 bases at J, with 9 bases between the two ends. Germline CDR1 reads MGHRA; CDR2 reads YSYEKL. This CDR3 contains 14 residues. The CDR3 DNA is TGCGCCAGCAGCCAAGATAACCCGGGCAATGAGCAGTTCTTC. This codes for CASSQDNPGNEQFF.

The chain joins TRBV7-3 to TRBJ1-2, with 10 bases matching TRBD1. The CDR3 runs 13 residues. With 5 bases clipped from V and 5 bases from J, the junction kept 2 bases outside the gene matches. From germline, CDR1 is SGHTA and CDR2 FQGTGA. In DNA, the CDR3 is TGTGCCAGCAGCGCGGACAGGGGGTATGGCTACACCTTC. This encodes CASSADRGYGYTF.

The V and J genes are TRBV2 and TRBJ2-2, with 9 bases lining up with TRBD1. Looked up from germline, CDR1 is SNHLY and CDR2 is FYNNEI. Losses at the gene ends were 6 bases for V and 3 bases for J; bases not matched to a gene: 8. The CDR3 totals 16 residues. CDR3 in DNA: TGTGCCAGCAGCTCACAGGGGGCGCTACACACCGGGGAGCTGTTTTTT. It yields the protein CASSSQGALHTGELFF.

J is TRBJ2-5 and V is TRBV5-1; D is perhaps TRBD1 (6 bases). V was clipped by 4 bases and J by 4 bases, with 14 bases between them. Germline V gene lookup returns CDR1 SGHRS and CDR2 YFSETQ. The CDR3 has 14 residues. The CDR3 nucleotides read TGCGCCAGCAGCCTTCGAACAGGGCCAGAGACCCAGTACTTC. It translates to CASSLRTGPETQYF. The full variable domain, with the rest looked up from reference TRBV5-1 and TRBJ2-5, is KAGVTQTPRYLIKTRGQQVTLSCSPISGHRSVSWYQQTPGQGLQFLFEYFSETQRNKGNFPGRFSGRQFSNSRSEMNVSTLELGDSALYLCASSLRTGPETQYFGPGTRLLVL.

This CDR3 reads CASSQGSGVNTEAFF. As DNA, the CDR3 is TGTGCCAGCAGCCAAGGTTCGGGGGTGAACACTGAAGCTTTCTTT. The rearrangement joins TRBV5-4 to TRBJ1-1, with D possibly matching TRBD1 (5 bases). Germline CDR1 and CDR2: SGHNT and YYREEE (reference sequence). This CDR3 comprises 15 residues. Trimming stripped 4 bases from V and 0 bases from J, with 13 bases between.

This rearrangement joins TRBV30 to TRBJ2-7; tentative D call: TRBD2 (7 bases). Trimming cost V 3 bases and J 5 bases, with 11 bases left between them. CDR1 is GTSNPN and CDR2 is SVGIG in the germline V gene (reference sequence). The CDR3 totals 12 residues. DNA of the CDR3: TGTGCCTGGAGAGGGGGGGGACACGAGCAGTACTTC. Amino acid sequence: CAWRGGGHEQYF.

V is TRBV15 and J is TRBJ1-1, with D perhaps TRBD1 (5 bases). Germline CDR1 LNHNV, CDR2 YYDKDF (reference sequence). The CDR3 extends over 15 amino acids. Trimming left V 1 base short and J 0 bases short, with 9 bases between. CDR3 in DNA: TGTGCCACCAGCAGAGGGGGGGGAATGAACACTGAAGCTTTCTTT. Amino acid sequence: CATSRGGGMNTEAFF.